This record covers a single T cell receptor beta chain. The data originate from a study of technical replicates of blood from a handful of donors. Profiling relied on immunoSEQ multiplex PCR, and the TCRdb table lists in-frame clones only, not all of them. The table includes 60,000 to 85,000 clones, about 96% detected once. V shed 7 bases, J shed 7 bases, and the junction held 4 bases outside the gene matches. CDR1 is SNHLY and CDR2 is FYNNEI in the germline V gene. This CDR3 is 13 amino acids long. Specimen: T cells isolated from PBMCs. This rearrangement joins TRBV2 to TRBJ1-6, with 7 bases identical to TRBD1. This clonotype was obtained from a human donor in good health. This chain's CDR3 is CASTETGNSPLHF. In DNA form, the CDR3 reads TGTGCCAGCACCGAGACAGGGAATTCACCCCTCCACTTT.